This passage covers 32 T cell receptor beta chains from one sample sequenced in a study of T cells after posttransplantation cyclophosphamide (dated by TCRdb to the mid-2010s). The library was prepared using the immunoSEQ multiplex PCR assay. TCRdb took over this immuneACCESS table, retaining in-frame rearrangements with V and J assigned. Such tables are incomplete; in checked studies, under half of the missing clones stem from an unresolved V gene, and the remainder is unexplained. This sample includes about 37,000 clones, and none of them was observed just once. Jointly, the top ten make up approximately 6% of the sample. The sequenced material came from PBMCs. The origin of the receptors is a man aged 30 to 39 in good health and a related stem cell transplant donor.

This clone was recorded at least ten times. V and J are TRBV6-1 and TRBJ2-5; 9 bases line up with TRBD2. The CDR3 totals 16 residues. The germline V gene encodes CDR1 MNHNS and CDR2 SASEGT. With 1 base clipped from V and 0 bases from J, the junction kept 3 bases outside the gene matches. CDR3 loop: CASSEGLAGHQETQYF. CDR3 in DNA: TGTGCCAGCAGTGAAGGGCTAGCGGGACACCAAGAGACCCAGTACTTC.

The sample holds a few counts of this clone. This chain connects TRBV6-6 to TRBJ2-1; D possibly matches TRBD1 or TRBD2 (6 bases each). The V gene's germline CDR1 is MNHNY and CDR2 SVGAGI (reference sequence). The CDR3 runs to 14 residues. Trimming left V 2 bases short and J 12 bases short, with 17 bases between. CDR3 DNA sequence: TGTGCCAGCAGTTACGACAGCAGGGGAGGCGGGCAGTTCTTC. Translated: CASSYDSRGGGQFF.

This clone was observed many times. The CDR3 reads CASSLGGVPYNSPLHF. CDR3 nucleotides: TGTGCCAGCAGTTTGGGGGGGGTGCCATATAATTCACCCCTCCACTTT. This chain uses TRBV28 with TRBJ1-6; D might be TRBD1 (5 bases). Trimming shortened V by 3 bases and J by 4 bases, and 13 bases separated the two germline ends. The CDR3 is 16 amino acids. Germline V gives CDR1 MDHEN, CDR2 SYDVKM.

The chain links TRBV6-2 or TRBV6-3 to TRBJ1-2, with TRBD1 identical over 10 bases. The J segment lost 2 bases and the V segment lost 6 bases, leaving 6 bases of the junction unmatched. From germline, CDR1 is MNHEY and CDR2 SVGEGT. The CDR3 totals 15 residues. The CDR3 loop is CASRPRTGGNYGYTF. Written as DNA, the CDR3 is TGTGCCAGCAGACCCCGGACAGGGGGGAACTATGGCTACACCTTC.

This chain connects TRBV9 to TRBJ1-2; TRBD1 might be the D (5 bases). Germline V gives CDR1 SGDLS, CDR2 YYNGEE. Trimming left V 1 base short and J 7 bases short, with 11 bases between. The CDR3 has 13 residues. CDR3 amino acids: CASSVRQGSGYTF. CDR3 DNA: TGTGCCAGCAGCGTAAGGCAGGGCTCTGGCTACACCTTC.

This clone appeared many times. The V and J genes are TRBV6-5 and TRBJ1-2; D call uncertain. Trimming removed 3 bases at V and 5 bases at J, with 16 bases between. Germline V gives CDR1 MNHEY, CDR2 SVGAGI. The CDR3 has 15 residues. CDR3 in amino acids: CASSYGQVGLYGYTF. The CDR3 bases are TGTGCCAGCAGTTATGGGCAGGTGGGCCTATATGGCTACACCTTC.

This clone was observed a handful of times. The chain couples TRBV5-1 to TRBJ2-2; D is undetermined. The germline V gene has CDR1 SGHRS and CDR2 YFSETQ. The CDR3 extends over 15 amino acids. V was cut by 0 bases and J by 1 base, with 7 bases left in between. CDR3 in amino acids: CASSLGHMNTGELFF. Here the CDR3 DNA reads TGCGCCAGCAGCTTGGGACACATGAACACCGGGGAGCTGTTTTTT.

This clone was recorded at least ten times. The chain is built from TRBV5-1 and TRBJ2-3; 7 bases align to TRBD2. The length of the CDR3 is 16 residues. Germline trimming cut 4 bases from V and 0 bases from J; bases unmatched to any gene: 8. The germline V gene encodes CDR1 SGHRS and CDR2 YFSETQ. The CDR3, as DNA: TGCGCCAGCAGCCTCCGGGTTAGCGGGAGCACAGATACGCAGTATTTT. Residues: CASSLRVSGSTDTQYF.

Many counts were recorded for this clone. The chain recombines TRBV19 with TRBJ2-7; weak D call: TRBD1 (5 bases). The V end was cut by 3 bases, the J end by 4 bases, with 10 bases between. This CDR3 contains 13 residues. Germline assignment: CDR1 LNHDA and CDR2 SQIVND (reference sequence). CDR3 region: CASSMNQGYEQYF. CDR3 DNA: TGTGCCAGTAGTATGAACCAGGGTTACGAGCAGTACTTC.

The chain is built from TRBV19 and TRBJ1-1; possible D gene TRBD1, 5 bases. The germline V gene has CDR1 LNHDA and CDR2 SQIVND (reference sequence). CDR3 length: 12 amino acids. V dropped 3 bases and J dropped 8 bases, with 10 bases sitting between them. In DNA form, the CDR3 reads TGTGCCAGTAGTATGCGGGGCGCCGAAGCTTTCTTT. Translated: CASSMRGAEAFF. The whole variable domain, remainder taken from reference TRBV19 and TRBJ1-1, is DGGITQSPKYLFRKEGQNVTLSCEQNLNHDAMYWYRQDPGQGLRLIYYSQIVNDFQKGDIAEGYSVSREKKESFPLTVTSAQKNPTAFYLCASSMRGAEAFFGQGTRLTVV.

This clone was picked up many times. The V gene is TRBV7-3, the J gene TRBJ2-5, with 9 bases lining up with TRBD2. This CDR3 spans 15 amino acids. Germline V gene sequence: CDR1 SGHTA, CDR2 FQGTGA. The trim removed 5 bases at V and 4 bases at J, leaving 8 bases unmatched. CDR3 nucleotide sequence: TGTGCCAGCAGCGTAGACATTAGCGGGGGAGAGACCCAGTACTTC. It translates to CASSVDISGGETQYF.

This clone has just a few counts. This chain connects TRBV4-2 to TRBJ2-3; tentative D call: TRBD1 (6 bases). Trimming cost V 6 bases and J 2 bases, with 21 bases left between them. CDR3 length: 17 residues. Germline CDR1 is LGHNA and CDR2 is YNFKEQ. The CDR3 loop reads CASRPFLNRAVTDTQYF. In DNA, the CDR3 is TGTGCCAGCAGGCCCTTCTTAAACAGGGCCGTCACAGATACGCAGTATTTT.

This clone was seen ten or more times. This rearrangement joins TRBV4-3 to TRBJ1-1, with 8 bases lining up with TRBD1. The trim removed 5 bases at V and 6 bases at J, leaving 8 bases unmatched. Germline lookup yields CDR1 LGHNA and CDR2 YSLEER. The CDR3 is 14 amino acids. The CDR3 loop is CASSTTAGGSEAFF. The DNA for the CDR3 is TGCGCCAGCAGCACTACGGCAGGGGGCTCTGAAGCTTTCTTT.

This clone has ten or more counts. The DNA for the CDR3 is TGTGCCAGCAGTGAAGCTGACAACAGGGGAAACACCATATATTTT. Its protein is CASSEADNRGNTIYF. V gene TRBV2 combines with J gene TRBJ1-3; a weak D match, TRBD1 (5 bases). CDR3 length: 15 amino acids. Per the germline V gene, CDR1 is SNHLY and CDR2 is FYNNEI. The ends were cut back, 0 bases at V and 4 bases at J, with 10 bases in the middle.

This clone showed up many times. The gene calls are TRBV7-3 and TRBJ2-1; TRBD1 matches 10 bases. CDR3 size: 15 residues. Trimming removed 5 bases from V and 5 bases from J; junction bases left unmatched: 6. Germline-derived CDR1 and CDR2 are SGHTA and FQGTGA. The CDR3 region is CASSLTGGWDNEQFF. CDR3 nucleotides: TGTGCCAGCAGCCTGACAGGGGGCTGGGACAATGAGCAGTTCTTC. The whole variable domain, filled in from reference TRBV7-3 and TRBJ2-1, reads GAGVSQTPSNKVTEKGKYVELRCDPISGHTALYWYRQSLGQGPEFLIYFQGTGAADDSGLPNDRFFAVRPEGSVSTLKIQRTERGDSAVYLCASSLTGGWDNEQFFGPGTRLTVL.

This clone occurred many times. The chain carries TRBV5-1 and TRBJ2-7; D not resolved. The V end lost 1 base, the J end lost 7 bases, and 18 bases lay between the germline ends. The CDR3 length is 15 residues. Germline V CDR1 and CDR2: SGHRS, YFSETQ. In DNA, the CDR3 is TGCGCCAGCAGCTTGTCCCAAAACTACGACCTTGAGCAGTACTTC. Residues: CASSLSQNYDLEQYF.

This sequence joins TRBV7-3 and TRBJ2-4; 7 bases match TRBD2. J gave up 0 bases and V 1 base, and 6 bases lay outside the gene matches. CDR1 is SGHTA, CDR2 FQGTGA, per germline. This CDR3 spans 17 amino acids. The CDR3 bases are TGTGCCAGCAGCTTAATACCCCGCGGGGGAGCCAAAAACATTCAGTACTTC. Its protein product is CASSLIPRGGAKNIQYF.

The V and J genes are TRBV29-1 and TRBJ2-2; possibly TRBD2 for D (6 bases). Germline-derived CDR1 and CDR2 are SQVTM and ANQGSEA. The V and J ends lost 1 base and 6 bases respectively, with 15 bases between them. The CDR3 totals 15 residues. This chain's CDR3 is CSVEGAGRVAGELFF. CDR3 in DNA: TGCAGCGTTGAAGGGGCGGGGCGGGTGGCCGGGGAGCTGTTTTTT.

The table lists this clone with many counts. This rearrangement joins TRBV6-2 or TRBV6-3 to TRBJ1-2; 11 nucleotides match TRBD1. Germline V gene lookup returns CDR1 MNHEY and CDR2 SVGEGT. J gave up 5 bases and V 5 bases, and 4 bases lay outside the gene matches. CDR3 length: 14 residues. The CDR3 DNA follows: TGTGCCAGCAGTCGGACAGGGGGCGATTATGGCTACACCTTC. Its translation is CASSRTGGDYGYTF.

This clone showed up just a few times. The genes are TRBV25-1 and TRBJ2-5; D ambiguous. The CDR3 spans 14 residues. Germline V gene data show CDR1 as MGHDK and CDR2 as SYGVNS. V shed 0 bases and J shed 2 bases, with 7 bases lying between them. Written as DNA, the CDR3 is TGTGCCAGCAGTGAATATAAGGGTCAAGAGACCCAGTACTTC. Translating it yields CASSEYKGQETQYF.

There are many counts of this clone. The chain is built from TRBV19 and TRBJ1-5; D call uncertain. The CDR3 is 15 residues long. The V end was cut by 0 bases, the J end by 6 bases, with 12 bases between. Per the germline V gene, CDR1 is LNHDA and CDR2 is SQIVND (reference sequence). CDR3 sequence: CASSIDHGHIQPQHF. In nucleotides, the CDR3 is TGTGCCAGTAGTATAGATCACGGTCATATTCAGCCCCAGCATTTT.

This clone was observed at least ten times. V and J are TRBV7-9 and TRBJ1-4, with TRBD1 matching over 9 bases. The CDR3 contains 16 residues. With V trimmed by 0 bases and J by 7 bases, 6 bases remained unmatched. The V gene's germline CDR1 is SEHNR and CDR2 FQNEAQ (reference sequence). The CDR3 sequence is CASSLARDRVAEKLFF. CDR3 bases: TGTGCCAGCAGCTTAGCGCGGGACAGGGTAGCTGAAAAACTGTTTTTT. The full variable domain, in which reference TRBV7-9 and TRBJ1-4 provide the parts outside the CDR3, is DTGVSQNPRHKITKRGQNVTFRCDPISEHNRLYWYRQTLGQGPEFLTYFQNEAQLEKSRLLSDRFSAERPKGSFSTLEIQRTEQGDSAMYLCASSLARDRVAEKLFFGSGTQLSVL.

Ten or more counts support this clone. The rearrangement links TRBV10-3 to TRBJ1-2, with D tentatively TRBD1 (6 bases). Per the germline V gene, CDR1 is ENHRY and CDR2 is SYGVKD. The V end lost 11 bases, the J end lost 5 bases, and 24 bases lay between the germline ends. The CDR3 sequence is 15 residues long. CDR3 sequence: CALSKGMDSRYGYTF. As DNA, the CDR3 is TGTGCCCTTTCAAAGGGGATGGACAGTAGGTATGGCTACACCTTC.

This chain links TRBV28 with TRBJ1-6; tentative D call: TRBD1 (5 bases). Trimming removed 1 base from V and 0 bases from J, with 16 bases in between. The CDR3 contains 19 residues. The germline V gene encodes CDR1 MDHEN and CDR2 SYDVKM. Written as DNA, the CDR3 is TGTGCCAGCAGTTTATTTTTGTACAAAGACAGCTCCTATAATTCACCCCTCCACTTT. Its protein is CASSLFLYKDSSYNSPLHF.

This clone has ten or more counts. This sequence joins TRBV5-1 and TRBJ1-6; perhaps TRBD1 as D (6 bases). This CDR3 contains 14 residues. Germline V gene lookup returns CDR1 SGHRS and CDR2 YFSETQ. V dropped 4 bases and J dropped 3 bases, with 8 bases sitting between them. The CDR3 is CASSKGGYNSPLHF. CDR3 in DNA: TGCGCCAGCAGCAAAGGGGGCTATAATTCACCCCTCCACTTT.

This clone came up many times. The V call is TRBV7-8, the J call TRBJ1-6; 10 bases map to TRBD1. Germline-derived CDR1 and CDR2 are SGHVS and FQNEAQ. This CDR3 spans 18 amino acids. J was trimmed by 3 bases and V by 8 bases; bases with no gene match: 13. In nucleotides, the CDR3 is TGTGCCAGCTCCAACCGAGGGGGGGACAGGGGCTATAATTCACCCCTCCACTTT. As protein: CASSNRGGDRGYNSPLHF. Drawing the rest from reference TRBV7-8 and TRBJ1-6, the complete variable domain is GAGVSQSPRYKVAKRGQDVALRCDPISGHVSLFWYQQALGQGPEFLTYFQNEAQLDKSGLPSDRFFAERPEGSVSTLKIQRTQQEDSAVYLCASSNRGGDRGYNSPLHFGNGTRLTVT.

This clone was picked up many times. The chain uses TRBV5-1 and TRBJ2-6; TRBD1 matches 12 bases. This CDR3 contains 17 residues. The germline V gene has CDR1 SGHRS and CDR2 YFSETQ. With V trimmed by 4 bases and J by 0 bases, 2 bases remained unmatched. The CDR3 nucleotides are TGCGCCAGCAGCCGGGGACAGGGGGCCTCTGGGGCCAACGTCCTGACTTTC. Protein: CASSRGQGASGANVLTF. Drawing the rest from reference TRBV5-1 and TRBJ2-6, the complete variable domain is KAGVTQTPRYLIKTRGQQVTLSCSPISGHRSVSWYQQTPGQGLQFLFEYFSETQRNKGNFPGRFSGRQFSNSRSEMNVSTLELGDSALYLCASSRGQGASGANVLTFGAGSRLTVL.

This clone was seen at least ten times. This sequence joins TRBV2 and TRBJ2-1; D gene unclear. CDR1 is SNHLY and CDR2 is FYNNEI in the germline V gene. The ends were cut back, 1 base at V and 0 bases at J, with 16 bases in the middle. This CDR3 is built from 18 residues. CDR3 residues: CASSEGDFGSLSYNEQFF. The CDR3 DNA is TGTGCCAGCAGTGAAGGTGATTTCGGGTCACTCTCCTACAATGAGCAGTTCTTC.

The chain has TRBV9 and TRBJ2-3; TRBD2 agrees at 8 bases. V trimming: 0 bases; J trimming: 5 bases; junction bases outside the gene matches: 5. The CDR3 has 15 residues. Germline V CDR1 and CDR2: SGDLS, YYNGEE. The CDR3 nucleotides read TGTGCCAGCAGCGTAGCTCCCGGGGGGGTAGATACGCAGTATTTT. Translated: CASSVAPGGVDTQYF.

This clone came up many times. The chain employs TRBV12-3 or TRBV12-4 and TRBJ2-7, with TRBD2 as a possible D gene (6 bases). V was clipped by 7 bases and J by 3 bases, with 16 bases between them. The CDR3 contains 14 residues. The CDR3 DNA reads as TGTGCCAGCAATACAGCCGGGACTTACTACGAGCAGTACTTC. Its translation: CASNTAGTYYEQYF.

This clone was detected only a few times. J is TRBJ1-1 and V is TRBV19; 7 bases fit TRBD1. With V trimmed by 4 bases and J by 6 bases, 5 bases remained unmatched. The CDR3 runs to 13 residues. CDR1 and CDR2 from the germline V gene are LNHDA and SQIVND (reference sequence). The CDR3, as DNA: TGTGCCAGTAGTAAACAGGGGAAGTCTGAAGCTTTCTTT. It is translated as CASSKQGKSEAFF.

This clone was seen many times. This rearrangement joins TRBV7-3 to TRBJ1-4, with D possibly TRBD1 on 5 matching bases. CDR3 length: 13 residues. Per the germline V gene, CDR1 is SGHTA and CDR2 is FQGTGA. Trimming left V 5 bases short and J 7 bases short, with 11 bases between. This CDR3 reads CASSPNQGEKLFF. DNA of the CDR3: TGTGCCAGCAGCCCTAACCAGGGTGAAAAACTGTTTTTT. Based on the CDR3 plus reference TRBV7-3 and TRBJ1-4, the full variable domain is GAGVSQTPSNKVTEKGKYVELRCDPISGHTALYWYRQSLGQGPEFLIYFQGTGAADDSGLPNDRFFAVRPEGSVSTLKIQRTERGDSAVYLCASSPNQGEKLFFGSGTQLSVL.